This T cell receptor (beta chain) was found in a study of T cell repertoires in ileal Crohn's disease. The CDR3 length is 14 residues. CDR1 MGHRA and CDR2 YSYEKL come from the germline V gene. This table comes from immunoSEQ multiplex PCR, and its TCRdb copy is limited to in-frame clones, with some not included. The sample yields 30,000 to 35,000 clones, just under 80% seen once. Material: ileal tissue. The chain couples TRBV4-1 to TRBJ2-5; 10 bases are a match to TRBD1. Matching the DNA end better, TRBJ2-7 makes the J call doubtful. The sequence derives from an adult with Crohn's disease. Here the CDR3 DNA reads TGCGCCAGCATTGTCCGGGACAGGGGCTACGAGCAGTACTTC. Translated: CASIVRDRGYEQYF.